The 29 T cell receptor beta chains in this list originate from one sample, sequenced in a study of beta chain features in type 1 diabetes. Expressed TCRB transcripts got sequenced, as all isolated RNA was reverse transcribed. The method was immunoSEQ multiplex PCR; TCRdb's version includes in-frame clones alone and lacks a portion of them. The table includes 350,000 or so clones, around a fifth detected once. The specimen was naive CD4+ T cells from blood. These receptors were taken from a woman aged 18-29 years in good health.

This rearrangement joins TRBV4-1 to TRBJ2-3; 8 nucleotides line up with TRBD1. Germline CDR1 MGHRA, CDR2 YSYEKL. The CDR3 is made up of 17 amino acids. V shed 0 bases and J 7 bases; nucleotides not matched to a gene: 12. The CDR3 DNA reads as TGCGCCAGCAGCCAAGAAGACCCGACAGGGGTGATGAATACGCAGTATTTT. Translating it yields CASSQEDPTGVMNTQYF.

There are a few counts of this clone. This chain links TRBV6-1 with TRBJ2-1, with a weak D call TRBD2 (6 bases). The germline V gene encodes CDR1 MNHNS and CDR2 SASEGT. Trimming stripped 7 bases from V and 16 bases from J, with 20 bases between. This CDR3 is 12 amino acids long. The CDR3 loop reads CASNEGGPKKFF. In nucleotides, the CDR3 is TGTGCCAGCAACGAGGGAGGACCGAAAAAATTCTTC.

This clone was found a few times. V gene TRBV7-8 combines with J gene TRBJ1-2; weak D call: TRBD1 (5 bases). The CDR3 covers 13 residues. V lost 8 bases and J lost 6, with 16 bases in between. In germline, CDR1 is SGHVS, CDR2 FQNEAQ. The CDR3 nucleotides are TGTGCCAGCCGTCCTACCTGGGGGGATGGCTACACCTTC. Residues: CASRPTWGDGYTF.

This clone was counted only a few times. The chain joins TRBV19 to TRBJ2-3, with no clear D. The CDR3 loop spans 14 amino acids. The V gene's germline CDR1 is LNHDA and CDR2 SQIVND (reference sequence). V lost 7 bases and J lost 6, with 17 bases in between. CDR3 protein: CASNQQALADTQYF. CDR3 DNA: TGTGCCAGTAATCAGCAAGCGTTAGCTGATACGCAGTATTTT.

This clone has only a few counts. The chain uses TRBV6-5 and TRBJ1-5; D unresolved. The germline V gene encodes CDR1 MNHEY and CDR2 SVGAGI. The V gene lost 8 bases and the J gene lost 4 bases, with 9 bases spanning the gap. CDR3 length equals 12 residues. The CDR3 DNA reads as TGTGCCAGCTCCCCGGGTAATCAGCCCCAGCATTTT. This sequence encodes CASSPGNQPQHF.

The V call is TRBV5-1, the J call TRBJ1-1; perhaps TRBD1 as D (6 bases). Deletions cut 4 bases from V and 1 base from J, with 11 bases between. CDR1 and CDR2 from the germline V gene are SGHRS and YFSETQ. The CDR3 spans 14 residues. The CDR3 sequence: CASSRQASNTEAFF. The CDR3 DNA reads TGCGCCAGCAGCCGACAGGCCTCGAACACTGAAGCTTTCTTT.

This clone has more than one count but fewer than ten. This rearrangement joins TRBV30 to TRBJ1-2; TRBD1 might be the D (5 bases). The CDR3 is 13 amino acids. V was pared by 2 bases and J by 2 bases, with 9 bases between. Germline lookup yields CDR1 GTSNPN and CDR2 SVGIG (reference sequence). The CDR3 bases are TGTGCCTGGAGTAAGGGGCGGAACTATGGCTACACCTTC. Translating gives CAWSKGRNYGYTF.

Only a few counts were recorded for this clone. The chain has TRBV4-2 and TRBJ1-5; D gene ambiguous. CDR1 LGHNA and CDR2 YNFKEQ come from the germline V gene. V lost 8 bases and J 5 bases, leaving 13 bases between the germline ends. This CDR3 region has 13 residues. The CDR3 region has the DNA TGTGCCAGCGGCTCCTCCGGGTATCAGCCCCAGCATTTT. This encodes CASGSSGYQPQHF.

To note about this clone: Compared with germline, one end of the junction differs, possibly owing to a read error. The genes are TRBV29-1 and TRBJ2-5; a weak D match, TRBD1 (6 bases). This CDR3 spans 15 amino acids. Per germline, CDR1 SQVTM and CDR2 ANQGSEA. This CDR3 reads CSAEIMTGTQETQYF. The CDR3 DNA follows: TGCAGCGCTGAAATCATGACAGGAACACAAGAGACCCAGTACTTC.

This clone was seen only a few times. The J gene is TRBJ1-2, the V gene TRBV29-1; 9 bases are a match to TRBD1. Per germline, CDR1 SQVTM and CDR2 ANQGSEA. J gave up 7 bases and V 6 bases, and 9 bases lay outside the gene matches. The CDR3 has 13 amino acids. This CDR3 reads CSVETQGAGGYTF. In nucleotides, the CDR3 is TGCAGCGTGGAGACACAGGGGGCCGGTGGCTACACCTTC.

This rearrangement joins TRBV2 to TRBJ1-2, with TRBD1 matching over 8 bases. The V segment lost 9 bases and the J segment 7 bases; nucleotides outside the gene matches: 4. The CDR3 length is 11 residues. Germline V gene sequence: CDR1 SNHLY, CDR2 FYNNEI. CDR3 nucleotide sequence: TGTGCCAGACAGGGGACAGGTGGCTACACCTTC. Amino acid sequence: CARQGTGGYTF.

This clone was detected a few times. CDR3 sequence: CAWNPSTGFNQPQHF. The CDR3 DNA reads TGTGCCTGGAACCCCTCGACAGGCTTCAATCAGCCCCAGCATTTT. The gene calls are TRBV30 and TRBJ1-5, with a tentative D call TRBD1 (6 bases). Germline values: CDR1 GTSNPN, CDR2 SVGIG (reference sequence). V was shortened by 4 bases and J by 3 bases, with 16 bases between the two germline ends. The CDR3 loop spans 15 amino acids.

This clone was detected only a few times. This rearrangement joins TRBV2 to TRBJ1-4; 7 bases fit TRBD1. Germline V gives CDR1 SNHLY, CDR2 FYNNEI. This CDR3 has 13 amino acids. J gave up 8 bases and V 8 bases, and 8 bases lay outside the gene matches. The CDR3 DNA reads TGTGCCAGCCGGACAGGAGGGAGAGAAAAACTGTTTTTT. Its protein product is CASRTGGREKLFF. The full variable domain, completed using reference TRBV2 and TRBJ1-4, is EPEVTQTPSHQVTQMGQEVILRCVPISNHLYFYWYRQILGQKVEFLVSFYNNEISEKSEIFDDQFSVERPDGSNFTLKIRSTKLEDSAMYFCASRTGGREKLFFGSGTQLSVL.

A note on this clone: This same CDR3 is encoded by further DNA sequences in the sample. This chain connects TRBV5-1 to TRBJ2-1; 13 bases align to TRBD2. Trimming took 0 bases from V and 6 from J; bases not matched to a gene: 0. CDR3 size: 15 residues. Germline-derived CDR1 and CDR2 are SGHRS and YFSETQ. The chain's CDR3 is CASSLGTSGSNEQFF. The CDR3 DNA reads as TGCGCCAGCAGCTTGGGGACTAGCGGGAGCAATGAGCAGTTCTTC.

This clone was observed a handful of times. This chain uses TRBV5-4 with TRBJ2-1; 9 bases are a match to TRBD2. The CDR3 extends over 15 amino acids. Trimming took 2 bases from V and 4 from J; bases not matched to a gene: 4. Germline V gene sequence: CDR1 SGHNT, CDR2 YYREEE (reference sequence). CDR3 sequence reads: CASSFASGKYNEQFF. The CDR3 coding sequence is TGTGCCAGCAGCTTTGCTAGCGGGAAATACAATGAGCAGTTCTTC.

This clone was observed a few times. This sequence joins TRBV5-1 and TRBJ2-7, with 14 bases that match TRBD2. The ends lost 3 bases at V and 2 bases at J; junction bases unmatched: 7. This CDR3 is 17 amino acids long. Germline CDR1 SGHRS, CDR2 YFSETQ. Written as DNA, the CDR3 is TGCGCCAGCAGCTCCGGACTAGCGGGAGGCCTGACCTACGAGCAGTACTTC. It is translated as CASSSGLAGGLTYEQYF.

The genes are TRBV6-5 and TRBJ2-7; D remains ambiguous. This CDR3 spans 8 amino acids. CDR1 and CDR2 from the germline V gene are MNHEY and SVGAGI. CDR3 loop: CTRYEQYF. In DNA, the CDR3 is TGTACACGCTACGAGCAGTACTTC.

This rearrangement joins TRBV18 to TRBJ2-7; D remains unclear. CDR1 and CDR2 from the germline V gene are KGHSH and LQKENI. With 3 bases removed from V and 3 bases from J, the gap between germline ends came to 9 bases. There are 13 residues in the CDR3. The CDR3 here is CASSPERDYEQYF. The DNA for the CDR3 is TGTGCCAGCTCACCTGAAAGAGACTACGAGCAGTACTTC.

The chain couples TRBV30 to TRBJ2-5; 12 bases fit TRBD2. This CDR3 region has 14 residues. Germline V lookup: CDR1 GTSNPN, CDR2 SVGIG (reference sequence). V shed 4 bases and J 5 bases; nucleotides not matched to a gene: 5. The CDR3 DNA sequence: TGTGCCTGGACTAGCGGGGGGGCCGAGGAGACCCAGTACTTC. Encoded protein: CAWTSGGAEETQYF.

J is TRBJ1-5 and V is TRBV18; D not resolved. CDR3 length equals 16 residues. V was clipped by 4 bases and J by 2 bases, with 15 bases between them. Per germline, CDR1 KGHSH and CDR2 LQKENI. Here the CDR3 DNA reads TGTGCCAGCTCACTACTGGACGGGGTTGGCAATCAGCCCCAGCATTTT. Encoded protein: CASSLLDGVGNQPQHF.

The V gene is TRBV18, the J gene TRBJ2-5, with TRBD1 matching over 9 bases. Germline assignment: CDR1 KGHSH and CDR2 LQKENI. This CDR3 has 15 amino acids. J lost 2 bases, V lost 6 bases, and 7 bases had no gene match. CDR3 in DNA: TGTGCCAGCTCTCAAGCCGGGACAGGGCAAGAGACCCAGTACTTC. Amino acids: CASSQAGTGQETQYF.

This clone came up once. The CDR3 loop is CASSALRGTQYF. DNA of the CDR3: TGTGCCAGCAGCGCGTTACGGGGGACCCAGTACTTC. V is TRBV2 and J is TRBJ2-5, with D possibly TRBD2 on 5 matching bases. The CDR3 length is 12 residues. V gave up 6 bases and J gave up 7 bases, with 12 bases separating them. Germline CDR1 is SNHLY and CDR2 is FYNNEI.

The rearrangement uses TRBV4-1 and TRBJ2-3; 9 bases are a match to TRBD1. V dropped 2 bases and J dropped 8; count of bases not matched to a gene: 11. This CDR3 is 16 amino acids long. The germline CDR1 and CDR2 sequences are MGHRA and YSYEKL. DNA of the CDR3: TGCGCCAGCAGCCAACCTTGGACAGGGGAGAAGGGTACGCAGTATTTT. Its translation is CASSQPWTGEKGTQYF.

The chain carries TRBV7-2 and TRBJ2-4, with a possible D match to TRBD2 (7 bases). The CDR3 has 15 residues. Trimming took 5 bases from V and 5 from J, leaving 16 bases between them. Germline lookup yields CDR1 SGHTA and CDR2 FQGNSA. The CDR3: CASSPGRGGQNIQYF. The CDR3, as DNA: TGTGCCAGCAGCCCAGGGAGGGGGGGTCAAAACATTCAGTACTTC. Combining the CDR3 with reference TRBV7-2 and TRBJ2-4 gives the whole variable domain GAGVSQSPSNKVTEKGKDVELRCDPISGHTALYWYRQSLGQGLEFLIYFQGNSAPDKSGLPSDRFSAERTGGSVSTLTIQRTQQEDSAVYLCASSPGRGGQNIQYFGAGTRLSVL.

This clone was counted between two and nine times. V is TRBV30 and J is TRBJ1-1; possible D gene TRBD1, 5 bases. The CDR3 loop spans 11 amino acids. The V end was cut by 5 bases, the J end by 6 bases, with 10 bases between. Germline CDR1 and CDR2: GTSNPN and SVGIG (reference sequence). The CDR3 sequence: CAWGGDSEAFF. The CDR3 bases are TGTGCCTGGGGGGGGGATTCTGAAGCTTTCTTT.

The rearrangement joins TRBV19 to TRBJ1-2, with TRBD1 matching over 8 bases. Germline V gene data show CDR1 as LNHDA and CDR2 as SQIVND (reference sequence). The CDR3 runs to 14 residues. V lost 5 bases, J lost 0 bases, and 2 bases stayed unmatched. The CDR3 DNA follows: TGTGCCAGTAGTGCGACAGGGGCTAACTATGGCTACACCTTC. Protein: CASSATGANYGYTF.

This rearrangement joins TRBV2 to TRBJ2-3; D unclear. V lost 6 bases, J lost 5 bases, and 6 bases lay in between. Germline assignment: CDR1 SNHLY and CDR2 FYNNEI. The CDR3 extends over 11 amino acids. The chain's CDR3 is CASSPLDTQYF. The CDR3 DNA sequence: TGTGCCAGCAGCCCCTTAGATACGCAGTATTTT.

The V call is TRBV14, the J call TRBJ1-1; 7 bases are shared with TRBD1. The CDR3 runs to 15 residues. The V and J ends lost 4 bases and 3 bases, in that order; junction bases with no gene match: 8. Germline V gene sequence: CDR1 SGHDN, CDR2 FVKESK. Here the CDR3 DNA reads TGTGCCAGCAGCCCCGACAGGGTCGCGGACACTGAAGCTTTCTTT. This sequence encodes CASSPDRVADTEAFF.

The V call is TRBV28, the J call TRBJ1-1, with no clear D. The V end lost 4 bases, the J end lost 8 bases, and 11 bases lay between the germline ends. The germline CDR1 and CDR2 sequences are MDHEN and SYDVKM. This CDR3 contains 12 residues. The CDR3, as DNA: TGTGCCAGCAGTTGGGCACTAGAAGAAGCTTTCTTT. Its protein product is CASSWALEEAFF.